This is a list of T cell receptor beta chains from one sample in a study of shared clonotypes between healthy human individuals. The protocol was immunoSEQ multiplex PCR, while the TCRdb copy is restricted to in-frame clones and leaves out a portion. The profile shows hundreds of thousands of clones, 90% to 96% of them singletons. The specimen was naive CD4+ T cells sorted from blood. Receptors originate from a woman in her twenties or thirties in good health. The CDR3 runs from the conserved cysteine through the conserved F or W. The D gene is left open where the match is weak. Only part of the rows carry a size: once, few, many, or a class if the clone is expanded.

>TRBJ2-7|NA|NA|TRBV6-5
TGTGCCAGCAGTTTACCCAGAGGGGCAGGGGACTACGAGCAGTACTTC
CASSLPRGAGDYEQYF
>TRBJ1-5|NA|NA|TRBV6-6
TGTGCCAGCAGTTATGAACACCAGGCCCAGCATTTT
CASSYEHQAQHF
>TRBJ2-5|NA|NA|TRBV5-1
TGCGCCAGCAGCTTCCTAGCGCCGCCCCAAGAGACCCAGTACTTC
CASSFLAPPQETQYF
>TRBJ2-7|NA|NA|TRBV2
TGTGCCAGCAGTGAAAGGGGGAACGACGAGCAGTACTTC
CASSERGNDEQYF
>TRBJ1-5|NA|NA|TRBV28
TGTGCCAGCATCCGGGCGGCAGTGGATCAGCCCCAGCATTTT
CASIRAAVDQPQHF
>TRBJ2-1|NA|TRBD1|TRBV5-1
TGCGCCAGCAGCTTAGGACAGGGGTTCAATGAGCAGTTCTTC
CASSLGQGFNEQFF
>TRBJ2-1|NA|TRBD2|TRBV27
TGTGCCAGCAGTACCCTCTTGGTAGCGGGACAGTTCTTC
CASSTLLVAGQFF
>TRBJ2-1|NA|TRBD2|TRBV28
TGTGCCAGCAGTTTATCGCCCTTAGCGGGAGTAATCTACAATGAGCAGTTCTTC
CASSLSPLAGVIYNEQFF
>TRBJ2-2|NA|TRBD1|TRBV28
TGTGCCAGCAGTCTTGATCCGACAGGGGCCGGGGAGCTGTTTTTT
CASSLDPTGAGELFF
>TRBJ2-7|NA|TRBD2|TRBV2
TGTGCCAGCAGAGGAGGACTAGCGGGATTCTACGAGCAGTACTTC
CASRGGLAGFYEQYF
>TRBJ2-1|NA|NA|TRBV29-1
TGCAGCGTTGAGGAACCTAGGGCTGAGCAGTTCTTC
CSVEEPRAEQFF
>TRBJ1-3|NA|NA|TRBV6-6
TGTGCCAGCAGTTACTCTCCGGGGGCTGGAAACACCATATATTTT
CASSYSPGAGNTIYF
>TRBJ2-3|NA|TRBD2|TRBV7-3
TGTGCCAGCAGCTTAGGGAGCGGGGCCACAGATACGCAGTATTTT
CASSLGSGATDTQYF
>TRBJ2-7|NA|NA|TRBV7-8
TGTGCCAGCGCAGACACACAACGGGACCTCTCCTACGAGCAGTACTTC
CASADTQRDLSYEQYF
>TRBJ2-3|once|NA|TRBV6-1
TGTGCCAGCGGGTCTAGAGGCCGCACAGATACGCAGTATTTT
CASGSRGRTDTQYF
>TRBJ2-7|NA|NA|TRBV19
TGTGCCAGTAGTATTCTCCCGGACATGAGCTACGAGCAGTACTTC
CASSILPDMSYEQYF
>TRBJ2-7|NA|TRBD1|TRBV15
TGTGCCACCAGCGGTGGGACAGTCTACGAGCAGTACTTC
CATSGGTVYEQYF
>TRBJ2-1|NA|TRBD1|TRBV28
TGTGCCAGCACAACCCAGGGGGTCACCTACAATGAGCAGTTCTTC
CASTTQGVTYNEQFF
>TRBJ2-3|NA|NA|TRBV5-5
TGTGCCAGCAGCTTAGACACAGATACGCAGTATTTT
CASSLDTDTQYF
>TRBJ1-4|NA|NA|TRBV27
TGTGCCAGCAAACGGACCGGGACGGTGAATGAAAAACTGTTTTTT
CASKRTGTVNEKLFF
>TRBJ1-1|once|NA|TRBV20-1
TGCAGTCCCGCGTGGGCTGAAGCTTTCTTT
CSPAWAEAFF
>TRBJ1-5|NA|NA|TRBV27
TGTGCCAGCAGACCTTATCAGGGGACGGATCGCGACAATCAGCCCCAGCATTTT
CASRPYQGTDRDNQPQHF
>TRBJ2-3|once|TRBD2|TRBV28
TGTGCCAGCAATGGACTAGCGGGAGGTACGCAGTATTTT
CASNGLAGGTQYF
>TRBJ2-1|once|NA|TRBV20-1
TGCAGTGCTCAGACTTACAATGAGCAGTTCTTC
CSAQTYNEQFF
>TRBJ2-7|NA|TRBD1|TRBV18
TGTGCCAGCTCACCATCTACCGGGACAGGCTCCTACGAGCAGTACTTC
CASSPSTGTGSYEQYF
>TRBJ2-5|once|NA|TRBV10-3
TGTGCCATCAGTGGCAGGGGAGGGGAGGAGACCCAGTACTTC
CAISGRGGEETQYF
>TRBJ1-1|NA|NA|TRBV10-3
TGTGCCATCAGCTCTCAGCAAGGTGACACTGAAGCTTTCTTT
CAISSQQGDTEAFF
>TRBJ2-3|NA|TRBD2|TRBV5-4
TGTGCCAGCAGCTTTGATAGGGGAGGGGTGACAGATACGCAGTATTTT
CASSFDRGGVTDTQYF
>TRBJ1-1|NA|NA|TRBV28
TGTGCCAGCAGCCGGGCGTCAGCCTGGCCGGGCACTGAAGCTTTCTTT
CASSRASAWPGTEAFF
>TRBJ2-7|NA|TRBD1|TRBV13
TGTGCCAGCAGCTTAGGAGGGCCACAGGGGCCGGGTTTCTACGAGCAGTACTTC
CASSLGGPQGPGFYEQYF
>TRBJ1-5|NA|NA|TRBV19
TGTGCCAGTATCACTCGGGGGAATAGCAATCAGCCCCAGCATTTT
CASITRGNSNQPQHF
>TRBJ2-7|NA|TRBD1|TRBV6-1
TGTGCCAGCAGTGAAGGACAGGGGGTTGGGGAGCAGTACTTC
CASSEGQGVGEQYF
>TRBJ2-7|NA|TRBD2|TRBV5-1
TGCGCCAGCAGCTCGAGCGGGAGTGTCTCCTACGAGCAGTACTTC
CASSSSGSVSYEQYF
>TRBJ2-3|NA|NA|TRBV5-4
TGTGCCAGTCTAGACTACCTTCGCACAGATACGCAGTATTTT
CASLDYLRTDTQYF
>TRBJ1-2|NA|NA|TRBV7-9
TGTGCCAGCAGCCCCGACACTCACAACTATGGCTACACCTTC
CASSPDTHNYGYTF
>TRBJ2-2|NA|NA|TRBV5-1
TGCGCCAGCGCCCCTAGGGCCGGCCTCGATCCCGGGGAGCTGTTTTTT
CASAPRAGLDPGELFF